Reported below is one T cell receptor beta chain. Its antigen target is currently unknown. The input lacks base qualities; no much larger clone sits a single base away. This entry is derived from a study of blood T cell repertoires in COVID-19 (TCRdb year 2020). Regarding the research as a whole: Samples covering the acute and convalescent phases of COVID-19 were provided by collaborators in the United States, Italy and Spain. The dataset comprised deeply sampled blood TCRbeta repertoires from subjects exposed to, actively infected with, or recovered from COVID-19. HLA class I and class II types, where available, came from metadata supplied by the sample provider rather than from assay-based typing. Samples were obtained from the ongoing ImmuneRACE study (first 160 participants) and from 1,254 subjects provided by 6 global collaborators. The repertoires were released in a freely available public database intended as a resource for research on the immune response to SARS-CoV-2. The sample metadata nearly always contained a de-identified subject ID, COVID-19 status, age in years and sex. The prospective study material was composed of cDNA or gDNA derived from T cells, B-cell-depleted T cells, or PBMCs.

TCRbeta CDR3 regions were amplified from genomic DNA by means of the immunoSEQ Assay, a bias-controlled multiplex PCR. The original methods were these. The number of nucleated cells in each sample was estimated from the amplification of reference gene primers within the assay. To quantify the absolute abundance of each unique TCRbeta CDR3 rearrangement, sequence reads were collapsed and filtered. Productive Simpson clonality was computed per sample as the square root of Simpson's diversity index over productive rearrangements. The table comes from immuneACCESS by way of TCRdb, which keeps in-frame sequences with V and J called. Part of the clones is missing from these tables; in studies checked, under half for an unresolved V gene and the rest for unknown reasons. V and J calls and clone size are those listed in that table; D and trimming were worked out from the DNA. The sample table shows a few hundred thousand clones, and approximately 77% are seen once. The ten largest account for roughly 3% of the sample.

Trimming removed 2 bases from V and 0 bases from J; the gene matches leave 21 bases unexplained. The CDR3 measures 22 amino acids from cysteine to phenylalanine. This entry keeps only the CDR3 DNA: 66 bases, framed from base 1. Collaborating institutions collected whole blood in K2EDTA tubes following their own protocols. For TCRbeta analysis, collaborator samples were shipped as frozen whole blood, as isolated PBMCs, or as DNA extracted from either sample type. Findings and caveats that apply to the study as a whole: The amount of clinical and demographic metadata varied by source and participant and was provided uncurated.

This sequence uses TRBV6-7 and TRBJ2-5, and 10 bases in between align with TRBD1. TRBV6-7 is known as an ORF, though its function is uncertain. The sequenced sample was peripheral blood. The source is a woman aged 18-35 years with acute or convalescent COVID-19. The bases read TGTGCCAGCAGTTACGGTAAGGGTGGGACAGGGGCGTGGGAGGCGTACCAAGAGACCCAGTACTTC. Translated, it gives CASSYGKGGTGAWEAYQETQYF.